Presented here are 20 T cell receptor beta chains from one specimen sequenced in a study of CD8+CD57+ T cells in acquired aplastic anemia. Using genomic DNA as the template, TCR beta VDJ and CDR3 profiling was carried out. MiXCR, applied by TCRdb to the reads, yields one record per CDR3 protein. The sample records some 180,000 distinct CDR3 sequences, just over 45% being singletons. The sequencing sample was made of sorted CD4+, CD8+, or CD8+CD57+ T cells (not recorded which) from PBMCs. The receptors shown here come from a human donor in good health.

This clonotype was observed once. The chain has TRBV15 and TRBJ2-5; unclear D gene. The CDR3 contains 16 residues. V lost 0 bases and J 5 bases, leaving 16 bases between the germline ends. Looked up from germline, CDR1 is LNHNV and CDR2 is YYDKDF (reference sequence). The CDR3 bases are TGTGCCACCAGCAGAGATTACAGCATCCACGGGGAGACCCAGTACTTC. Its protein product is CATSRDYSIHGETQYF.

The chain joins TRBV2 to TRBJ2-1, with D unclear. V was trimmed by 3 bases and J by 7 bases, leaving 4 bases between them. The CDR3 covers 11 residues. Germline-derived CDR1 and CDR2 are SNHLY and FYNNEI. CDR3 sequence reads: CASSDWNEQFF. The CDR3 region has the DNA TGTGCCAGCAGTGACTGGAATGAGCAGTTCTTC.

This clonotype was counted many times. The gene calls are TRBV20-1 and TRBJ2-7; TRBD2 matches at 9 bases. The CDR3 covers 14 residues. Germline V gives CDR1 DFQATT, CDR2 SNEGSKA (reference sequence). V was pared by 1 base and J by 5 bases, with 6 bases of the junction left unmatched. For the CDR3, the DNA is TGCAGTGCTAGAGTAGCGGGAGCTGAGAACGAGCAGTACTTC. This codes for CSARVAGAENEQYF.

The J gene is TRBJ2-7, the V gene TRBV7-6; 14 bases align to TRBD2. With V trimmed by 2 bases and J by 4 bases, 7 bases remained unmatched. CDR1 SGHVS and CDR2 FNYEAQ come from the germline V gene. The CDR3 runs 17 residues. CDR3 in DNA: TGTGCCAGCAGCTTACCTCGGACTAGCGGGGGGACATACGAGCAGTACTTC. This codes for CASSLPRTSGGTYEQYF. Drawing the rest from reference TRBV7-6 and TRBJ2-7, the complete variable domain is GAGVSQSPRYKVTKRGQDVALRCDPISGHVSLYWYRQALGQGPEFLTYFNYEAQQDKSGLPNDRFSAERPEGSISTLTIQRTEQRDSAMYRCASSLPRTSGGTYEQYFGPGTRLTVT.

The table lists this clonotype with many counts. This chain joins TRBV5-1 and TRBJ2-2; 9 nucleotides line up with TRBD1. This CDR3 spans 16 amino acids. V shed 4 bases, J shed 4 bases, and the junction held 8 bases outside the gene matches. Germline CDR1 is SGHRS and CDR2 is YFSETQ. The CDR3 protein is CASSHPGTGSTGELFF. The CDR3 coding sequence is TGCGCCAGCAGCCACCCCGGGACAGGGTCCACCGGGGAGCTGTTTTTT.

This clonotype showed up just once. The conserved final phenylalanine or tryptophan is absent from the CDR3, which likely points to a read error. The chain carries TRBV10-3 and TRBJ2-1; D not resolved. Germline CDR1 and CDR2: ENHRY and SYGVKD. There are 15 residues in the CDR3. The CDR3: CAVSDLRSSYNEQFC. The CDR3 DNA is TGTGCCGTCAGTGATTTGCGGAGCTCCTACAATGAGCAGTTCTGC.

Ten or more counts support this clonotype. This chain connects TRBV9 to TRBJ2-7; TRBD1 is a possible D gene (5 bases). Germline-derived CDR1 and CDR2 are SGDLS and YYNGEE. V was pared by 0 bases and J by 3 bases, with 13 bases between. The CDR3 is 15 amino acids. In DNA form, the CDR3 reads TGTGCCAGCAGCGTAGATGATAGGGGCATCTACGAGCAGTACTTC. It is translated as CASSVDDRGIYEQYF.

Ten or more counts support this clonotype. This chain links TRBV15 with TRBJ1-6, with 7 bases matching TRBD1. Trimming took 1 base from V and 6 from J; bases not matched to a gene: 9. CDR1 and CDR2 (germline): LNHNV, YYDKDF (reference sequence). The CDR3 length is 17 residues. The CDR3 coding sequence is TGTGCCACCAGCAGAGCCAGGGGGGGTTCTGCTAATTCACCCCTCCACTTT. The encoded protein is CATSRARGGSANSPLHF.

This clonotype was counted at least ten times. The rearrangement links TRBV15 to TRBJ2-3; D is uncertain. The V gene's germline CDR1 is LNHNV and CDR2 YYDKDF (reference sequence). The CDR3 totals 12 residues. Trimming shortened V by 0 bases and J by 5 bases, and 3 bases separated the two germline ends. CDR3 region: CATSRDGDTQYF. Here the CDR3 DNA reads TGTGCCACCAGCAGAGATGGAGATACGCAGTATTTT.

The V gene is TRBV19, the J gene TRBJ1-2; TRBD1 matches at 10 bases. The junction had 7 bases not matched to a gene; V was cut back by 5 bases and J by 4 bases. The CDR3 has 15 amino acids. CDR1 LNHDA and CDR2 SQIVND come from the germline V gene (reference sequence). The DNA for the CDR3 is TGTGCCAGTAGTTACCGGGACAGGGGTGGCTATGGCTACACCTTC. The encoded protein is CASSYRDRGGYGYTF.

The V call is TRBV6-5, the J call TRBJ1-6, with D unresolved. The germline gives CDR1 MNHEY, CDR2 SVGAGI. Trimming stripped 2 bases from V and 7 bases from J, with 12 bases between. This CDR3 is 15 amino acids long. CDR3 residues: CASSYGIAANSPLHF. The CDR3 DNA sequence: TGTGCCAGCAGTTACGGGATTGCGGCGAATTCACCCCTCCACTTT.

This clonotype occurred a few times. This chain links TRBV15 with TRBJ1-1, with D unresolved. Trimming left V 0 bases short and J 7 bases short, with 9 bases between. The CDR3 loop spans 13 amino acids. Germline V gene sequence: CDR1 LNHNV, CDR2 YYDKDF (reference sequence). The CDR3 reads CATSRDKNGEAFF. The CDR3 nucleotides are TGTGCCACCAGCAGAGATAAGAACGGTGAAGCTTTCTTT. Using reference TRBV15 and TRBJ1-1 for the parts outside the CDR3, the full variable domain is DAMVIQNPRYQVTQFGKPVTLSCSQTLNHNVMYWYQQKSSQAPKLLFHYYDKDFNNEADTPDNFQSRRPNTSFCFLDIRSPGLGDTAMYLCATSRDKNGEAFFGQGTRLTVV.

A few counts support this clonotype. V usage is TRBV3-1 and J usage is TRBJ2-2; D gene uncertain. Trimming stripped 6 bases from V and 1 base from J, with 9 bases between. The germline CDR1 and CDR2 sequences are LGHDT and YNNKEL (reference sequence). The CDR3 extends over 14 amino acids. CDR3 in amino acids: CASRPAGNTGELFF. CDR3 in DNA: TGTGCCAGCAGACCGGCTGGGAACACCGGGGAGCTGTTTTTT.

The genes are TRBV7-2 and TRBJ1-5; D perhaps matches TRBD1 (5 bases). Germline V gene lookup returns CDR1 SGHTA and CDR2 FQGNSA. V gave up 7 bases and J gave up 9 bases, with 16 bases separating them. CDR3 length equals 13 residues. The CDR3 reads CASTQWAGGPQHF. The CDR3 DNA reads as TGTGCCAGCACCCAATGGGCGGGGGGGCCCCAGCATTTT.

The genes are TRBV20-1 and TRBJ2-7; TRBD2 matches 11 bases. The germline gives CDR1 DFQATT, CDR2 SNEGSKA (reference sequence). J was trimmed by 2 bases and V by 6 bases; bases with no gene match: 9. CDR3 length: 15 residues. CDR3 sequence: CSAKRLAGIPYEQYF. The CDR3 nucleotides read TGCAGTGCCAAAAGACTAGCGGGGATCCCCTACGAGCAGTACTTC.

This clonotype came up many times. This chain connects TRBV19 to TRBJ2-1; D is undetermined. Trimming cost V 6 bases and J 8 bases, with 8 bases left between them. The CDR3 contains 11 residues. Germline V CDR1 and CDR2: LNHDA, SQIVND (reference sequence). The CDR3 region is CASRWVDEQFF. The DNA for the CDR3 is TGTGCCAGTAGATGGGTGGATGAGCAGTTCTTC.

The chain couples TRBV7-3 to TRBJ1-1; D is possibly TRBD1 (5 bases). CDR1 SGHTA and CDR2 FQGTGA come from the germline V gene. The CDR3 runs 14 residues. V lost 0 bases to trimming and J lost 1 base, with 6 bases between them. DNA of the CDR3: TGTGCCAGCAGCTTAACAGGGGAGAACACTGAAGCTTTCTTT. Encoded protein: CASSLTGENTEAFF.

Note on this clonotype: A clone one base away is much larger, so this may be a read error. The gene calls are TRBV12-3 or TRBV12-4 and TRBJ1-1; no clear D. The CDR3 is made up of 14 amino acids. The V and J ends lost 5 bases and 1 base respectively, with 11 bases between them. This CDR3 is CASSPDGKNTEAFF. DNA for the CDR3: TGTGCCAGCAGTCCGGATGGGAAGAACACTGAAGCTTTCTTT.

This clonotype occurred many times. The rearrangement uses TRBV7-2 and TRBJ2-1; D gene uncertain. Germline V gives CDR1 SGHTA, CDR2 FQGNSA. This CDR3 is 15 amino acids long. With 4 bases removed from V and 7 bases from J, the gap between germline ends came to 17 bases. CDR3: CASSSSTTEYNEQFF. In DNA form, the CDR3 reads TGTGCCAGCAGCTCATCCACGACGGAGTATAATGAGCAGTTCTTC. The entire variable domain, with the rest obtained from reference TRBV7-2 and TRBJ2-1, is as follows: GAGVSQSPSNKVTEKGKDVELRCDPISGHTALYWYRQSLGQGLEFLIYFQGNSAPDKSGLPSDRFSAERTGGSVSTLTIQRTQQEDSAVYLCASSSSTTEYNEQFFGPGTRLTVL.

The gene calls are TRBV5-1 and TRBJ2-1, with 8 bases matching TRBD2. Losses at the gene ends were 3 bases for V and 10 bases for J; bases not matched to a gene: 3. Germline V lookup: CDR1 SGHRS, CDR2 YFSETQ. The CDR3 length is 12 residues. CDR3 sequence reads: CASSSERGEQFF. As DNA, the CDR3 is TGCGCCAGCAGCTCGGAGCGGGGGGAGCAGTTCTTC.